This T cell receptor (beta chain) was obtained from a study of CD8 T cells in ankylosing spondylitis. The germline V gene has CDR1 SGHNT and CDR2 YENEEA. The CDR3 has 13 amino acids. Between the trimmed V and J ends, which lost 3 bases and 2 bases, there was a span of 7 bases. As for this clonotype: The antigen is undetermined.

General study findings and limits: Researchers reportedly found disease-linked clones significantly enriched in matched ankylosing spondylitis synovial fluid. A TCR beta motif of roughly eight highly homologous variants appeared characteristic of ankylosing spondylitis blood.

Via MiXCR, TCRdb re-called the 5' RACE reads, giving one row per CDR3 protein. The sample has 150,000 or so distinct CDR3 sequences, around 19% seen once. The receptor's source is a male donor with ankylosing spondylitis or in good health (not recorded which). The V and J genes are TRBV11-3 and TRBJ1-1; no definite D call. The sample was blood, either unsorted or a sorted T cell fraction (not recorded which). Here the CDR3 reads CASSFQVNTEAFF. The CDR3 DNA reads TGTGCCAGCAGCTTCCAGGTCAACACTGAAGCTTTCTTT.